The entry that follows covers one T cell receptor (beta chain) sequence. Treatment-naive patients with stable or active relapsing-remitting disease served as multiple sclerosis controls. The CD8+ and CD4+ T cells were isolated magnetically using a negative isolation approach, whereas the TEMRA cells were enriched by FACS. The data were obtained in a study of CD8 T cells in Susac syndrome. This CDR3 is built from 15 residues. CDR1 SGHVS and CDR2 FQNEAQ come from the germline V gene. Trimming took 4 bases from V and 1 from J, leaving 14 bases between them. Reverse transcription of 0.5 to 1 ug RNA was performed with random hexamers. Amplification of the TCR beta CDR3 was carried out by immunoSEQ multiplex PCR, which spanned a total of 54 Vbeta and 13 Jbeta segments. MiXCR, run by TCRdb on the immunoSEQ multiplex PCR reads, gives a single entry per CDR3 protein. The table shows about 200,000 distinct CDR3 sequences, with roughly 95% occurring only once.

Source material: CD4+ T cells from PBMCs. The chain uses TRBV7-8 and TRBJ2-7, with D perhaps TRBD1 (6 bases). The receptor was derived from a human donor with multiple sclerosis. CDR3 sequence: CASSSTGSVSYEQYF. CDR3 DNA sequence: TGTGCCAGCAGCTCCACAGGGTCGGTGTCCTACGAGCAGTACTTC.